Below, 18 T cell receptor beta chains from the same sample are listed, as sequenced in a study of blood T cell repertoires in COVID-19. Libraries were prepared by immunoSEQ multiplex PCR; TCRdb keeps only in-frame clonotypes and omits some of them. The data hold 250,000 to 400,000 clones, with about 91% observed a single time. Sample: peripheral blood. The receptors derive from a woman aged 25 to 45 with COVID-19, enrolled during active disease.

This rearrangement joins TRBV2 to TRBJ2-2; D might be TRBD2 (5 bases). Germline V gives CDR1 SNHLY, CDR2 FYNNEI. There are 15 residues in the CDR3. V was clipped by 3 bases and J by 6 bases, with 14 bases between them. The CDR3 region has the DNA TGTGCCAGCAGTGAGATTTCGGGATCTGCCGGGGAGCTGTTTTTT. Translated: CASSEISGSAGELFF.

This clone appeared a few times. This CDR3 is CASSLGFGGNQPQHF. Here the CDR3 DNA reads TGTGCCAGCAGCTTAGGATTCGGTGGCAATCAGCCCCAGCATTTT. V usage is TRBV7-8 and J usage is TRBJ1-5; D call uncertain. Germline V gives CDR1 SGHVS, CDR2 FQNEAQ. The CDR3 runs 15 residues. The V end was cut by 1 base, the J end by 2 bases, with 9 bases between.

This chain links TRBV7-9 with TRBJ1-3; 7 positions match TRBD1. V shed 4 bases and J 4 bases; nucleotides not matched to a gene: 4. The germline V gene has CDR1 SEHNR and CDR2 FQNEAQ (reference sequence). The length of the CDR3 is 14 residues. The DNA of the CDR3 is TGTGCCAGCAGCTCTGACAGGGAGGGAAACACCATATATTTT. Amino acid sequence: CASSSDREGNTIYF.

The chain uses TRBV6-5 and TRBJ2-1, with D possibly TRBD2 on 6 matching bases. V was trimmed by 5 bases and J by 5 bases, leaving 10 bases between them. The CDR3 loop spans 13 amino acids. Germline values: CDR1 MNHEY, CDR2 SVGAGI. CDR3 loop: CASSRWGDNEQFF. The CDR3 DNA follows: TGTGCCAGCAGTCGTTGGGGGGACAATGAGCAGTTCTTC.

The CDR3 nucleotides are TGTGCCAGCACGTCTGGGGCCAACGTCCTGACTTTC. Translation gives CASTSGANVLTF. The chain links TRBV27 to TRBJ2-6; D is unresolved. The ends were cut back, 7 bases at V and 1 base at J, with 2 bases in the middle. CDR3 size: 12 residues. Germline CDR1 and CDR2: MNHEY and SMNVEV (reference sequence).

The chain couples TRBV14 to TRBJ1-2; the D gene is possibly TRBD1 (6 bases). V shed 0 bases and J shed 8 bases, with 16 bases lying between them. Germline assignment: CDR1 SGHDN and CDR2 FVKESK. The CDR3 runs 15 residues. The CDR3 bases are TGTGCCAGCAGCCAAGATCGACCAGGGGTCGGGGGCTACACCTTC. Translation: CASSQDRPGVGGYTF.

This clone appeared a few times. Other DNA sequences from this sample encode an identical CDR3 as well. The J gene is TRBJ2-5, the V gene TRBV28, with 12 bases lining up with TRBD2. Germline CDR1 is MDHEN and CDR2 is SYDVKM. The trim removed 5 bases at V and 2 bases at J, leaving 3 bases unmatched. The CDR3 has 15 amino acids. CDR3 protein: CASSLTSGGQETQYF. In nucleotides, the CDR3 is TGTGCCAGCAGTCTGACTAGCGGGGGACAAGAGACCCAGTACTTC. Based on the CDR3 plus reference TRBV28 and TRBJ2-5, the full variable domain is DVKVTQSSRYLVKRTGEKVFLECVQDMDHENMFWYRQDPGLGLRLIYFSYDVKMKEKGDIPEGYSVSREKKERFSLILESASTNQTSMYLCASSLTSGGQETQYFGPGTRLLVL.

CDR3 in amino acids: CASSYQTDLNTEAFF. The CDR3 DNA reads TGCGCCAGCAGCTACCAGACAGATTTGAACACTGAAGCTTTCTTT. The rearrangement joins TRBV5-1 to TRBJ1-1; the D gene is possibly TRBD1 (5 bases). V gave up 3 bases and J gave up 0 bases, with 12 bases separating them. The CDR3 is 15 amino acids. In germline, CDR1 is SGHRS, CDR2 YFSETQ.

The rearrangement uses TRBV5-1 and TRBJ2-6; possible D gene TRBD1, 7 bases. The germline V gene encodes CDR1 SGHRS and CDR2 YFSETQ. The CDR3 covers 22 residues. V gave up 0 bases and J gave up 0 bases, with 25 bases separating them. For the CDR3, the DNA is TGCGCCAGCAGCTTGGGGCCGGGACAGCAGAGCCGGGGGAGCTCTGGGGCCAACGTCCTGACTTTC. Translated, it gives CASSLGPGQQSRGSSGANVLTF.

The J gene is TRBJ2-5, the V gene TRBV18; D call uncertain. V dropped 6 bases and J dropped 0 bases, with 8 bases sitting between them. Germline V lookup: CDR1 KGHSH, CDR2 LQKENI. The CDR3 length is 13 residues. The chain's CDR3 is CASSPGYQETQYF. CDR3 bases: TGTGCCAGCTCCCCCGGGTACCAAGAGACCCAGTACTTC.

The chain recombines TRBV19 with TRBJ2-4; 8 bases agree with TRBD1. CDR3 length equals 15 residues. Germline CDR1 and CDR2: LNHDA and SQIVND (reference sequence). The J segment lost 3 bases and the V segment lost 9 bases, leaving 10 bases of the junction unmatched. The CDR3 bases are TGTGCCAGCAGACAGGGGAGTTTCGGCAAAAACATTCAGTACTTC. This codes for CASRQGSFGKNIQYF. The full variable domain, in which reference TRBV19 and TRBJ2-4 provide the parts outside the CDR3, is DGGITQSPKYLFRKEGQNVTLSCEQNLNHDAMYWYRQDPGQGLRLIYYSQIVNDFQKGDIAEGYSVSREKKESFPLTVTSAQKNPTAFYLCASRQGSFGKNIQYFGAGTRLSVL.

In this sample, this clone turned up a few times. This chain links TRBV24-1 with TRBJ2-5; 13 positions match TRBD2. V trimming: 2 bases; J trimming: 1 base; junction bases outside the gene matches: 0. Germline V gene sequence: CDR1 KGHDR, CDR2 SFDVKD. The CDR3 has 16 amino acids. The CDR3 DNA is TGTGCCACCAGTGATTGGACTAGCGGGGGCCAAGAGACCCAGTACTTC. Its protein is CATSDWTSGGQETQYF.

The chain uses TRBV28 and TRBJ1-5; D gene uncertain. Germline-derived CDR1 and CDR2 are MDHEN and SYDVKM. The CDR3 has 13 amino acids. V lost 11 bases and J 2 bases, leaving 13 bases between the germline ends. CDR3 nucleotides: TGTGCCCTCGCGGGGAGTGGCAATCAGCCCCAGCATTTT. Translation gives CALAGSGNQPQHF.

The CDR3 nucleotides are TGTGCCAGCAGCAGCGACAGGGTGCGTGGAAACACCATATATTTT. This encodes CASSSDRVRGNTIYF. V usage is TRBV7-2 and J usage is TRBJ1-3, with TRBD1 matching 7 bases. V dropped 5 bases and J dropped 3; count of bases not matched to a gene: 7. CDR1 is SGHTA, CDR2 FQGNSA, per germline. The CDR3 sequence is 15 residues long.

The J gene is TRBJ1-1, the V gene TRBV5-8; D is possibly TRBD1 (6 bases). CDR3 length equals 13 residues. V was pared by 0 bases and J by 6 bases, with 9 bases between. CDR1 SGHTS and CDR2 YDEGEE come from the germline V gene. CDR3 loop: CASSLDRVAEAFF. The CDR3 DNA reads TGTGCCAGCAGCTTGGACAGGGTCGCTGAAGCTTTCTTT.

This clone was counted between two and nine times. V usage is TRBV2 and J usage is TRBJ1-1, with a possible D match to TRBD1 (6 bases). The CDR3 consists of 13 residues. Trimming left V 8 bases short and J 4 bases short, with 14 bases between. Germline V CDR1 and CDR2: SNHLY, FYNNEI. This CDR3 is CASEQGSVTEAFF. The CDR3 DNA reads TGTGCCAGCGAACAGGGCTCGGTCACTGAAGCTTTCTTT.

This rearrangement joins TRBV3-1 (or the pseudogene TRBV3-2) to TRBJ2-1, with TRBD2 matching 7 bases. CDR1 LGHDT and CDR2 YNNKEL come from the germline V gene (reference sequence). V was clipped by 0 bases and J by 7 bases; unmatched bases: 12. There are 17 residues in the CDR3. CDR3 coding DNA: TGTGCCAGCAGCCAAGATCCCAGCGGGGTTTTGATGAATGAGCAGTTCTTC. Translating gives CASSQDPSGVLMNEQFF.

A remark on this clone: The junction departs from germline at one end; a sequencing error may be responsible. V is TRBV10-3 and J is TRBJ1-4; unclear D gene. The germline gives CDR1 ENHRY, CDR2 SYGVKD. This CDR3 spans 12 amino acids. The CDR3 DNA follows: TGTGCCACCAGTGCGGGTGATGAAAAACTGTTTTTT. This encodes CATSAGDEKLFF.